A single sample is the source of the 12 T cell receptor beta chains below, sequenced in a study of vaccination effects on CD4 cells after COVID-19 (dated by TCRdb to the early 2020s). The library came from the immunoSEQ multiplex PCR assay. Not all clones reach the TCRdb copy of this immuneACCESS table, which keeps in-frame sequences only. Checked studies attribute under half of the gap to unresolved V genes and leave the rest unexplained. The sample profile shows 37,000 or so clones; around 66% of them were found once. The top ten clonotypes cover 15% of the sample. These receptors are not linked to any known antigen. In the ViraFEST assay, PBMC were stimulated with viral peptide pools, and antigen-specific CD4+ T cell clonotypes were then identified by expansion using TCR sequencing. After 10 days of culture, CD4+ T cells were isolated with the EasySep CD4+ T cell isolation kit. None of the healthy vaccine recipients had a prior SARS-CoV-2 infection, which was confirmed by nucleocapsid antibody tests that came back negative both before and after vaccination.

Sequenced here: CD4+ T cells from PBMCs cultured with HCoV-OC43 spike peptides, sampled before COVID-19 vaccination. What the cell subset or site label conveys for this sample: HCoV-OC43 spike overlapping peptide pool stimulation. Every receptor here comes from a human donor who received a COVID-19 vaccine.

The chain couples TRBV7-9 to TRBJ2-2; D might be TRBD1 (5 bases). This CDR3 spans 13 amino acids. The V end lost 1 base, the J end lost 5 bases, and 5 bases lay between the germline ends. Germline CDR1 reads SEHNR; CDR2 reads FQNEAQ (reference sequence). CDR3 residues: CASSLEGTGELFF. The CDR3 coding sequence is TGTGCCAGCAGCTTAGAGGGGACCGGGGAGCTGTTTTTT.

The rearrangement links TRBV12-5 to TRBJ2-3; D ambiguous. Trimming took off 0 bases at V and 2 bases at J, with 21 bases between the two ends. There are 19 residues in the CDR3. Germline V gene lookup returns CDR1 LGHNT and CDR2 FRNRAP. DNA of the CDR3: TGTGCTAGTGGTTTGGTACCCGGTGGCAGTAGATCTCCCACAGATACGCAGTATTTT. This gives the protein CASGLVPGGSRSPTDTQYF.

J is TRBJ2-5 and V is TRBV10-1; tentative D call: TRBD1 (5 bases). Germline CDR1 is WNHNN and CDR2 is SYGVQD (reference sequence). V lost 4 bases, J lost 5 bases, and 17 bases lay in between. This CDR3 region has 15 residues. CDR3 sequence: CASSAQGRVWETQYF. The DNA of the CDR3 is TGCGCCAGCAGTGCCCAGGGTCGCGTCTGGGAGACCCAGTACTTC.

This chain links TRBV5-1 with TRBJ2-1, with 10 bases aligning to TRBD2. CDR1 is SGHRS, CDR2 YFSETQ, per germline. The J segment lost 8 bases and the V segment lost 4 bases, leaving 9 bases of the junction unmatched. CDR3 length equals 15 residues. CDR3 in amino acids: CASSPGTSVVDEQFF. CDR3 DNA sequence: TGCGCCAGCAGCCCCGGGACTAGCGTCGTCGATGAGCAGTTCTTC.

V is TRBV5-1 and J is TRBJ1-6; D is uncertain. The CDR3 runs to 12 residues. CDR1 and CDR2 (germline): SGHRS, YFSETQ. The ends were cut back, 6 bases at V and 7 bases at J, with 8 bases in the middle. CDR3 sequence: CASKEENSPLHF. CDR3 nucleotides: TGCGCCAGCAAGGAGGAAAATTCACCCCTCCACTTT.

This chain links TRBV5-5 with TRBJ1-2, with D possibly matching TRBD1 (6 bases). Germline CDR1 and CDR2: SGHKS and YYEKEE (reference sequence). The germline V and J ends were trimmed by 4 bases and 4 bases, with 17 bases remaining between them. The length of the CDR3 is 15 residues. In nucleotides, the CDR3 is TGTGCCAGCAGCCCGCTGACAGGTCCTATCTATGGCTACACCTTC. Its protein is CASSPLTGPIYGYTF.

The V call is TRBV4-1, the J call TRBJ1-4, with D perhaps matching TRBD1 (6 bases). Germline V lookup: CDR1 MGHRA, CDR2 YSYEKL. V dropped 5 bases and J dropped 4 bases, with 11 bases sitting between them. CDR3 length: 14 amino acids. The CDR3 region is CASSSDRFNEKLFF. CDR3 nucleotide sequence: TGCGCCAGCAGCAGCGACAGGTTTAATGAAAAACTGTTTTTT.

This clone showed up just once. The chain employs TRBV5-4 and TRBJ2-3; no clear D gene. V was pared by 1 base and J by 0 bases, with 9 bases between. CDR1 is SGHNT and CDR2 is YYREEE in the germline V gene (reference sequence). The CDR3 loop spans 15 amino acids. CDR3 in DNA: TGTGCCAGCAGCTTGATGAGTTTTAGCACAGATACGCAGTATTTT. This sequence encodes CASSLMSFSTDTQYF.

This clone has more than one count but fewer than ten. This CDR3 reads CASSLTWTSGSYEQYF. The DNA of the CDR3 is TGTGCCAGCAGCTTGACTTGGACTAGCGGATCCTACGAGCAGTACTTC. The chain couples TRBV5-4 to TRBJ2-7, with 10 bases identical to TRBD2. V lost 1 base to trimming and J lost 1 base; unmatched junction nucleotides: 5. The germline V gene encodes CDR1 SGHNT and CDR2 YYREEE (reference sequence). The CDR3 sequence is 16 residues long.

The chain uses TRBV2 and TRBJ1-6; TRBD1 aligns across 9 bases. The trim removed 9 bases at V and 8 bases at J, leaving 8 bases unmatched. CDR3 size: 14 residues. Per the germline V gene, CDR1 is SNHLY and CDR2 is FYNNEI. This CDR3 is CASTTGTGYSPLHF. The CDR3 DNA reads TGTGCCAGTACTACCGGGACAGGGTATTCACCCCTCCACTTT.

This chain joins TRBV3-1 (or the pseudogene TRBV3-2) and TRBJ2-1; maybe TRBD2 (6 bases). Per germline, CDR1 LGHDT and CDR2 YNNKEL (reference sequence). This CDR3 region has 12 residues. V lost 4 bases and J 16 bases, leaving 17 bases between the germline ends. The CDR3 bases are TGTGCCAGCAGCCTCGTCGGGACTCCCGAATTCTTC. This encodes CASSLVGTPEFF.

This chain uses TRBV3-1 (or the pseudogene TRBV3-2) with TRBJ2-7, with D perhaps matching TRBD1 or TRBD2 (5 bases each). The germline CDR1 and CDR2 sequences are LGHDT and YNNKEL (reference sequence). V lost 0 bases, J lost 8 bases, and 8 bases lay in between. CDR3 length: 12 residues. This chain's CDR3 is CASSQEWGQQYF. The CDR3 nucleotides read TGTGCCAGCAGCCAAGAGTGGGGACAGCAGTACTTC.